These 30 T cell receptor beta chains were sequenced from one sample in a study of control samples from healthy donors and cancer patients. Clones were sequenced by immunoSEQ multiplex PCR, and TCRdb holds only the in-frame ones, with some missing. The data hold more than 85,000 clones, with 88% observed a single time. The sample consisted of PBMCs. These receptors originate from a woman aged 55-70 years with lung cancer.

As concerns this clone: One junction end does not reproduce the germline sequence, and a read error may be involved. The chain has TRBV18 and TRBJ1-5; weak D call: TRBD1 (6 bases). CDR3 size: 15 residues. Looked up from germline, CDR1 is KGHSH and CDR2 is LQKENI. In nucleotides, the CDR3 is TGTGCCAGCTTACCACGAGAGGGGGAAAGTCAGCCCCAGCATTTT. Residues: CASLPREGESQPQHF.

The chain couples TRBV19 to TRBJ1-2, with unresolved D. V was pared by 8 bases and J by 4 bases, with 17 bases between. This CDR3 spans 14 amino acids. Germline CDR1 LNHDA, CDR2 SQIVND (reference sequence). The CDR3 spells CASQSREEGYGYTF. Here the CDR3 DNA reads TGTGCCAGTCAGAGCCGGGAAGAGGGCTATGGCTACACCTTC.

The gene calls are TRBV19 and TRBJ1-2; TRBD1 might be the D (5 bases). V was trimmed by 5 bases and J by 6 bases, leaving 10 bases between them. The CDR3 sequence is 12 residues long. Germline assignment: CDR1 LNHDA and CDR2 SQIVND (reference sequence). CDR3 nucleotides: TGTGCCAGTAGTTACCTAGGGGATGGCTACACCTTC. Residues: CASSYLGDGYTF. Full variable domain (remainder filled in from reference TRBV19 and TRBJ1-2): DGGITQSPKYLFRKEGQNVTLSCEQNLNHDAMYWYRQDPGQGLRLIYYSQIVNDFQKGDIAEGYSVSREKKESFPLTVTSAQKNPTAFYLCASSYLGDGYTFGSGTRLTVV.

The V gene is TRBV3-1 (or the pseudogene TRBV3-2), the J gene TRBJ2-1; 11 bases align to TRBD2. Germline assignment: CDR1 LGHDT and CDR2 YNNKEL (reference sequence). V gave up 4 bases and J gave up 8 bases; unmatched junction bases: 7. This CDR3 is built from 15 residues. The CDR3 sequence: CASSLRLAGPDEQFF. CDR3 nucleotide sequence: TGTGCCAGCAGCCTCAGACTAGCGGGACCCGATGAGCAGTTCTTC.

The rearrangement uses TRBV5-1 and TRBJ1-6; 7 nucleotides match TRBD1. Per germline, CDR1 SGHRS and CDR2 YFSETQ. V lost 0 bases to trimming and J lost 4 bases; unmatched junction nucleotides: 4. This CDR3 is 16 amino acids long. In nucleotides, the CDR3 is TGCGCCAGCAGCTTGGGGCAGGGGGAGTATAATTCACCCCTCCACTTT. This translates into CASSLGQGEYNSPLHF. The variable domain in full, with the rest retrieved from reference TRBV5-1 and TRBJ1-6, is KAGVTQTPRYLIKTRGQQVTLSCSPISGHRSVSWYQQTPGQGLQFLFEYFSETQRNKGNFPGRFSGRQFSNSRSEMNVSTLELGDSALYLCASSLGQGEYNSPLHFGNGTRLTVT.

The chain links TRBV5-1 to TRBJ1-4, with TRBD1 matching over 9 bases. Germline CDR1 is SGHRS and CDR2 is YFSETQ. This CDR3 comprises 20 residues. The V and J ends lost 1 base and 7 bases, in that order; junction bases with no gene match: 20. This CDR3 reads CASSLSRGSDRGNTGEKLFF. DNA for the CDR3: TGCGCCAGCAGCTTGAGCCGGGGGTCGGACAGGGGTAATACTGGTGAAAAACTGTTTTTT.

The rearrangement uses TRBV30 and TRBJ2-5; D may be TRBD2 (5 bases). The V and J ends lost 0 bases and 5 bases respectively, with 7 bases between them. This CDR3 is 12 amino acids long. Germline V gives CDR1 GTSNPN, CDR2 SVGIG (reference sequence). CDR3 DNA: TGTGCCTGGAGTGTACAGCGGGAGACCCAGTACTTC. It translates to CAWSVQRETQYF.

The genes are TRBV6-5 and TRBJ1-1; 11 bases align to TRBD1. The germline V gene has CDR1 MNHEY and CDR2 SVGAGI. With 6 bases clipped from V and 7 bases from J, the junction kept 4 bases outside the gene matches. The CDR3 has 13 residues. The CDR3 sequence is CASSWTGGGEAFF. DNA of the CDR3: TGTGCCAGCAGCTGGACAGGGGGCGGTGAAGCTTTCTTT.

The chain recombines TRBV4-2 with TRBJ2-7, with 9 bases fitting TRBD2. This CDR3 is built from 16 residues. From germline, CDR1 is LGHNA and CDR2 YNFKEQ. With 3 bases clipped from V and 2 bases from J, the junction kept 8 bases outside the gene matches. The CDR3 here is CASSQSHRGRAYEQYF. CDR3 nucleotides: TGTGCCAGCAGCCAGTCACACCGCGGGAGGGCCTACGAGCAGTACTTC.

The chain couples TRBV6-1 to TRBJ2-4; TRBD1 matches 8 bases. The V gene's germline CDR1 is MNHNS and CDR2 SASEGT. This CDR3 is built from 12 residues. V was pared by 3 bases and J by 10 bases, with 2 bases of the junction left unmatched. CDR3 coding DNA: TGTGCCAGCAGTGAGACAGGGGAGATTCAGTACTTC. This codes for CASSETGEIQYF.

This clone has only one observation. The chain is built from TRBV16 and TRBJ1-2; a possible D gene is TRBD1 (6 bases). The germline V gene has CDR1 KGHSY and CDR2 FQNENV. This CDR3 contains 19 residues. V was cut by 0 bases and J by 1 base, with 21 bases left in between. The CDR3 DNA reads TGTGCCAGCAGCCAATCGAGTCTGGGGCAGGGGAGCGTTAACTATGGCTACACCTTC. Protein product: CASSQSSLGQGSVNYGYTF.

The V gene is TRBV2, the J gene TRBJ2-5, with D maybe TRBD2 (5 bases). The V and J ends lost 3 bases and 1 base respectively, with 9 bases between them. The CDR3 is 14 amino acids. The germline CDR1 and CDR2 sequences are SNHLY and FYNNEI. The CDR3 nucleotides are TGTGCCAGCAGTGACGGGATCGTCCAAGAGACCCAGTACTTC. This gives the protein CASSDGIVQETQYF.

As DNA, the CDR3 is TGTGCCAGCAGCAAATGTAACAGGGGGCAAACTGAAGCTTTCTTT. Translated: CASSKCNRGQTEAFF. V is TRBV21-1 and J is TRBJ1-1; the DNA was not compared with TRBD1, the D call given in the table. TRBV21-1 is given as a pseudogene. The CDR3 has 15 amino acids.

The chain uses TRBV19 and TRBJ1-2, with D unresolved. V lost 6 bases and J 5 bases, leaving 16 bases between the germline ends. Germline values: CDR1 LNHDA, CDR2 SQIVND (reference sequence). This CDR3 region has 14 residues. CDR3 bases: TGTGCCAGTAGCTTGCAGTCGACCTCGTATGGCTACACCTTC. Its protein is CASSLQSTSYGYTF.

V gene TRBV6-1 combines with J gene TRBJ2-7; D unclear. Germline assignment: CDR1 MNHNS and CDR2 SASEGT. The CDR3 contains 13 residues. V was trimmed by 3 bases and J by 0 bases, leaving 6 bases between them. Here the CDR3 DNA reads TGTGCCAGCAGTGATACAGACTCCTACGAGCAGTACTTC. Its protein is CASSDTDSYEQYF.

The CDR3 sequence is CASSEAPRETQYF. Here the CDR3 DNA reads TGTGCCAGCAGCGAAGCTCCACGGGAGACCCAGTACTTC. The genes are TRBV9 and TRBJ2-5; D unclear. The CDR3 consists of 13 residues. The germline V gene has CDR1 SGDLS and CDR2 YYNGEE. The V end was cut by 3 bases, the J end by 5 bases, with 11 bases between.

The V call is TRBV19, the J call TRBJ1-3; no clear D. The CDR3 runs to 14 residues. V was trimmed by 1 base and J by 7 bases, leaving 11 bases between them. The V gene's germline CDR1 is LNHDA and CDR2 SQIVND (reference sequence). CDR3 region: CASSIAPERNTIYF. DNA of the CDR3: TGTGCCAGTAGTATAGCCCCCGAGCGGAACACCATATATTTT. Full variable domain (outside the CDR3, taken from reference TRBV19 and TRBJ1-3): DGGITQSPKYLFRKEGQNVTLSCEQNLNHDAMYWYRQDPGQGLRLIYYSQIVNDFQKGDIAEGYSVSREKKESFPLTVTSAQKNPTAFYLCASSIAPERNTIYFGEGSWLTVV.

The sample holds a few counts of this clone. The V and J genes are TRBV6-5 and TRBJ1-1; D is undetermined. V was trimmed by 5 bases and J by 4 bases, leaving 8 bases between them. The CDR3 is 12 amino acids. Per the germline V gene, CDR1 is MNHEY and CDR2 is SVGAGI. CDR3 in DNA: TGTGCCAGCAGTCCCAGATCCACTGAAGCTTTCTTT. This encodes CASSPRSTEAFF.

This sequence joins TRBV19 and TRBJ2-5; no firm D call. Germline-derived CDR1 and CDR2 are LNHDA and SQIVND (reference sequence). V was cut by 5 bases and J by 1 base, with 8 bases left in between. The CDR3 loop spans 13 amino acids. The CDR3 protein is CASSLGIQETQYF. The CDR3 coding sequence is TGTGCCAGTAGTCTGGGAATCCAAGAGACCCAGTACTTC.

The genes are TRBV10-3 and TRBJ2-3; 11 bases match TRBD2. Germline V gene lookup returns CDR1 ENHRY and CDR2 SYGVKD. Trimming took 3 bases from V and 1 from J; bases not matched to a gene: 3. There are 16 residues in the CDR3. CDR3 in amino acids: CAISDQGLAGTDTQYF. DNA for the CDR3: TGTGCCATCAGTGACCAGGGACTAGCGGGCACAGATACGCAGTATTTT.

The V gene is TRBV10-3, the J gene TRBJ2-1; D is uncertain. Germline V gives CDR1 ENHRY, CDR2 SYGVKD. V lost 3 bases to trimming and J lost 6 bases, with 12 bases between them. The length of the CDR3 is 14 residues. Here the CDR3 reads CAISDPSPRNEQFF. CDR3 nucleotide sequence: TGTGCCATCAGTGACCCGAGCCCCCGCAATGAGCAGTTCTTC.

The V call is TRBV7-2, the J call TRBJ2-5, with D tentatively TRBD1 or TRBD2 (5 bases each). The CDR3 sequence is 15 residues long. V shed 4 bases and J shed 5 bases, with 17 bases lying between them. The germline V gene encodes CDR1 SGHTA and CDR2 FQGNSA. Here the CDR3 DNA reads TGTGCCAGCAGCTCTTCGACAGTGGGGACGGAGACCCAGTACTTC. This gives the protein CASSSSTVGTETQYF.

The chain joins TRBV10-3 to TRBJ2-7, with 8 positions matching TRBD1. This CDR3 spans 14 amino acids. Germline V lookup: CDR1 ENHRY, CDR2 SYGVKD. Trimming at V came to 7 bases and at J to 4 bases, leaving 9 bases not matched to a gene. The CDR3 DNA follows: TGTGCCATCACGGACAGGGCCGAGATATACGAGCAGTACTTC. Translated: CAITDRAEIYEQYF.

This clone was observed once. This chain uses TRBV7-6 with TRBJ2-6; possibly TRBD1 or TRBD2 for D (5 bases each). V shed 2 bases and J shed 0 bases, with 11 bases lying between them. The CDR3 totals 17 residues. Per germline, CDR1 SGHVS and CDR2 FNYEAQ. The CDR3 region is CASSLRGRASGANVLTF. CDR3 in DNA: TGTGCCAGCAGCTTAAGGGGACGTGCCTCTGGGGCCAACGTCCTGACTTTC.

The chain joins TRBV5-1 to TRBJ2-5; unclear D gene. V was trimmed by 0 bases and J by 1 base, leaving 1 base between them. The CDR3 consists of 12 residues. Germline assignment: CDR1 SGHRS and CDR2 YFSETQ. As DNA, the CDR3 is TGCGCCAGCAGCTTGGGCCAAGAGACCCAGTACTTC. Its translation is CASSLGQETQYF.

The V call is TRBV12-3 or TRBV12-4, the J call TRBJ1-2; D might be TRBD1 (5 bases). The CDR3 is made up of 13 amino acids. The germline V and J ends were trimmed by 3 bases and 8 bases, with 13 bases remaining between them. DNA for the CDR3: TGTGCCAGCAGTTTTAAGGGGCGAGAGGGCTACACCTTC. Its protein product is CASSFKGREGYTF.

The J gene is TRBJ2-7, the V gene TRBV6-2 or TRBV6-3; perhaps TRBD1 as D (6 bases). The germline gives CDR1 MNHEY, CDR2 SVGEGT. The V gene lost 5 bases and the J gene lost 5 bases, with 10 bases spanning the gap. The CDR3 runs to 12 residues. The CDR3 DNA sequence: TGTGCCAGCAGTCCGACAGGTAACGAGCAGTACTTC. Its protein product is CASSPTGNEQYF.

V and J are TRBV28 and TRBJ2-2, with 9 positions matching TRBD1. Germline lookup yields CDR1 MDHEN and CDR2 SYDVKM. The CDR3 runs to 15 residues. V lost 5 bases, J lost 1 base, and 2 bases stayed unmatched. CDR3 DNA: TGTGCCAGCAGTCCGGGACAGGGGAACACCGGGGAGCTGTTTTTT. Amino acids: CASSPGQGNTGELFF.

The chain is built from TRBV9 and TRBJ1-1; TRBD1 is a possible D gene (6 bases). CDR3 length: 13 amino acids. The V end was cut by 4 bases, the J end by 5 bases, with 12 bases between. The germline V gene has CDR1 SGDLS and CDR2 YYNGEE. The CDR3 DNA follows: TGTGCCAGCAGCCTCCAGAGGGGGACTGAAGCTTTCTTT. It yields the protein CASSLQRGTEAFF.

The rearrangement links TRBV6-5 to TRBJ1-2, with D hard to call. The V end was cut by 0 bases, the J end by 5 bases, with 13 bases between. Per germline, CDR1 MNHEY and CDR2 SVGAGI. This CDR3 has 15 residues. The CDR3 nucleotides are TGTGCCAGCAGTTACTCGAGTCAGGCTGAATATGGCTACACCTTC. Its translation: CASSYSSQAEYGYTF.